These 21 T cell receptor beta chains originate from one sample sequenced in a study of early T cells in non-severe SARS-CoV-2 infection. MiXCR was run by TCRdb on the 5' RACE reads, yielding one entry per CDR3 protein. This repertoire shows 45,000 or so distinct CDR3 sequences, about 23% found once; its top ten account for 3.5% to 5%. The sequencing used whole blood, collected at baseline. These receptors were obtained from an adult who was a healthcare worker with PCR-confirmed SARS-CoV-2 infection or an uninfected control (not recorded which).

DNA for the CDR3: TGTGCCAGCAGTTACGCTACACCGGGGGGGGCCACAGATACGCAGTATTTT. Its protein product is CASSYATPGGATDTQYF. This chain joins TRBV6-6 and TRBJ2-3, with TRBD2 identical over 8 bases. The CDR3 consists of 17 residues. The J segment lost 2 bases and the V segment lost 2 bases, leaving 9 bases of the junction unmatched. Germline CDR1 is MNHNY and CDR2 is SVGAGI (reference sequence).

This clonotype has a handful of counts. The chain joins TRBV6-1 to TRBJ1-2; the D is unclear. The CDR3 has 14 amino acids. Trimming left V 3 bases short and J 0 bases short, with 8 bases between. Germline CDR1 and CDR2: MNHNS and SASEGT. DNA of the CDR3: TGTGCCAGCAGTGACTACATCTCTAACTATGGCTACACCTTC. As protein: CASSDYISNYGYTF.

This clonotype was seen a handful of times. The CDR3 protein is CASRGQTGELFF. The DNA of the CDR3 is TGTGCCAGCAGGGGTCAGACCGGGGAGCTGTTTTTT. The chain links TRBV6-2 or TRBV6-3 to TRBJ2-2; D ambiguous. CDR3 size: 12 residues. The germline V gene encodes CDR1 MNHEY and CDR2 SVGEGT. With 6 bases removed from V and 5 bases from J, the gap between germline ends came to 7 bases.

The gene calls are TRBV10-2 and TRBJ2-7; TRBD2 matches at 11 bases. The CDR3 is 18 amino acids. The J segment lost 2 bases and the V segment lost 3 bases, leaving 12 bases of the junction unmatched. Germline lookup yields CDR1 WSHSY and CDR2 SAAADI. The CDR3 here is CASSDGTSGQHLPYEQYF. DNA for the CDR3: TGCGCCAGCAGTGACGGGACTAGCGGACAACACTTACCCTACGAGCAGTACTTC.

This sequence joins TRBV12-3 or TRBV12-4 and TRBJ1-1; TRBD1 is a possible D gene (5 bases). The CDR3 has 16 amino acids. Trimming cost V 0 bases and J 6 bases, with 17 bases left between them. CDR3 sequence (DNA): TGTGCCAGCAGTTTAGCAATCAGGGCGTCCGCCCCTGAAGCTTTCTTT. This encodes CASSLAIRASAPEAFF.

Only a few counts were recorded for this clonotype. The chain couples TRBV12-3 or TRBV12-4 to TRBJ2-3; either TRBD1 or TRBD2 may supply D (5 bases each). This CDR3 contains 17 residues. The V gene lost 7 bases and the J gene lost 0 bases, with 20 bases spanning the gap. CDR3 protein: CASTPRGITLSTDTQYF. For the CDR3, the DNA is TGTGCCAGCACTCCTCGGGGCATAACTCTAAGCACAGATACGCAGTATTTT.

This clonotype appeared a few times. The rearrangement links TRBV5-1 to TRBJ2-7; maybe TRBD1 (6 bases). V dropped 3 bases and J dropped 3 bases, with 7 bases sitting between them. Germline V gene data show CDR1 as SGHRS and CDR2 as YFSETQ. The CDR3 extends over 12 amino acids. CDR3 bases: TGCGCCAGCAGCTCACAGGGCTACGAGCAGTACTTC. Protein: CASSSQGYEQYF.

The V and J genes are TRBV4-3 and TRBJ2-6, with D maybe TRBD1 (5 bases). The CDR3 has 16 residues. Germline assignment: CDR1 LGHNA and CDR2 YSLEER. The V and J ends lost 2 bases and 1 base respectively, with 9 bases between them. DNA of the CDR3: TGCGCCAGCAGCCAACAGGGTGGGTCTGGGGCCAACGTCCTGACTTTC. This encodes CASSQQGGSGANVLTF.

This chain joins TRBV7-9 and TRBJ1-2, with 8 bases matching TRBD1. The CDR3 extends over 14 amino acids. V was pared by 5 bases and J by 2 bases, with 4 bases of the junction left unmatched. Germline V gene data show CDR1 as SEHNR and CDR2 as FQNEAQ (reference sequence). The CDR3 DNA reads TGTGCCAGCAGCGTGGACAGGGAGAACTATGGCTACACCTTC. This translates into CASSVDRENYGYTF.

This clonotype was detected only a few times. This rearrangement joins TRBV7-2 to TRBJ2-3, with TRBD2 matching 12 bases. After removal of 5 bases from V and 1 base from J, the junction contained 10 bases not matched to a gene. This CDR3 is built from 18 residues. The germline CDR1 and CDR2 sequences are SGHTA and FQGNSA. The CDR3 loop reads CASSTGLAGPRGTDTQYF. DNA for the CDR3: TGTGCCAGCAGCACCGGACTAGCGGGGCCCCGGGGCACAGATACGCAGTATTTT.

This chain joins TRBV6-6 and TRBJ2-5; 12 bases line up with TRBD2. With V trimmed by 5 bases and J by 2 bases, 3 bases remained unmatched. The CDR3 spans 15 residues. Germline V CDR1 and CDR2: MNHNY, SVGAGI (reference sequence). The CDR3 region has the DNA TGTGCCAGCAGTACGACTAGCGGGGGACAAGAGACCCAGTACTTC. It codes for CASSTTSGGQETQYF.

This clonotype came up once. V gene TRBV18 combines with J gene TRBJ1-2, with a tentative D call TRBD1 (6 bases). Trimming took 3 bases from V and 0 from J, leaving 14 bases between them. Germline-derived CDR1 and CDR2 are KGHSH and LQKENI. The CDR3 spans 16 residues. The CDR3, as DNA: TGTGCCAGCTCACCCGCCCTTGGACAGCCTAACTATGGCTACACCTTC. It encodes CASSPALGQPNYGYTF.

CDR3 loop: CASSPLGATDTQYF. Here the CDR3 DNA reads TGTGCCAGCAGCCCCCTCGGGGCCACAGATACGCAGTATTTT. The gene calls are TRBV7-3 and TRBJ2-3; either TRBD1 or TRBD2 may fit D (5 bases each). V lost 5 bases to trimming and J lost 2 bases, with 11 bases between them. CDR3 length: 14 residues. Germline V gives CDR1 SGHTA, CDR2 FQGTGA.

There are a few counts of this clonotype. The gene calls are TRBV24-1 and TRBJ2-1; TRBD1 matches 8 bases. Germline CDR1 KGHDR, CDR2 SFDVKD. This CDR3 comprises 12 residues. The trim removed 6 bases at V and 7 bases at J, leaving 1 base unmatched. The chain's CDR3 is CATSRTGNEQFF. The CDR3 DNA follows: TGTGCCACCAGTCGGACAGGGAATGAGCAGTTCTTC.

The chain employs TRBV12-3 or TRBV12-4 and TRBJ1-5; 10 bases match TRBD1. The CDR3 is made up of 15 amino acids. V shed 4 bases and J 2 bases; nucleotides not matched to a gene: 2. CDR3 DNA sequence: TGTGCCAGCAGTTACGGGACAGGGGGCAATCAGCCCCAGCATTTT. Encoded protein: CASSYGTGGNQPQHF.

The DNA for the CDR3 is TGTGCCATCAGTGGTCATAGGATGAACACTGAAGCTTTCTTT. Translating gives CAISGHRMNTEAFF. The rearrangement uses TRBV10-3 and TRBJ1-1, with D unresolved. Trimming pared 4 bases from V and 0 bases from J, leaving 9 bases between. The CDR3 is made up of 14 amino acids. Germline V CDR1 and CDR2: ENHRY, SYGVKD.

This clonotype has just a few counts. The chain joins TRBV5-1 to TRBJ2-3; 9 bases map to TRBD1. The trim removed 4 bases at V and 5 bases at J, leaving 5 bases unmatched. The CDR3 covers 14 residues. Germline CDR1 and CDR2: SGHRS and YFSETQ. The CDR3 loop is CASSPGQGGDTQYF. The CDR3 region has the DNA TGCGCCAGCAGCCCGGGACAGGGTGGAGATACGCAGTATTTT.

The V call is TRBV29-1, the J call TRBJ2-2; perhaps TRBD1 as D (5 bases). Germline loops: CDR1 SQVTM, CDR2 ANQGSEA. Trimming took 4 bases from V and 0 from J, leaving 9 bases between them. The CDR3 is 14 amino acids. The CDR3 here is CSVVGPTNTGELFF. As DNA, the CDR3 is TGCAGCGTTGTGGGGCCAACGAACACCGGGGAGCTGTTTTTT.

The V call is TRBV7-3, the J call TRBJ2-3, with 9 positions matching TRBD2. The CDR3 sequence is 17 residues long. From germline, CDR1 is SGHTA and CDR2 FQGTGA. After removal of 3 bases from V and 6 bases from J, the junction contained 13 bases not matched to a gene. The CDR3 loop reads CASSFHLAGATGDTQYF. DNA for the CDR3: TGTGCCAGCAGCTTTCATTTAGCGGGGGCGACAGGGGATACGCAGTATTTT.

The table lists this clonotype with a few counts. This rearrangement joins TRBV21-1 to TRBJ2-5; no check of the table's D call, TRBD1, against the DNA was made. TRBV21-1 is noted as a pseudogene. The CDR3 has 19 residues. CDR3 bases: TGTGCCAGCAGCAAAGAAGGAGTACGGAGGACAGAGAAACAAGAGACCCAGTACTTC. Translating gives CASSKEGVRRTEKQETQYF.

The chain recombines TRBV7-9 with TRBJ2-7; 8 bases are a match to TRBD2. The ends lost 5 bases at V and 4 bases at J; junction bases unmatched: 4. The CDR3 runs 13 residues. Germline lookup yields CDR1 SEHNR and CDR2 FQNEAQ (reference sequence). In nucleotides, the CDR3 is TGTGCCAGCAGCCCATCGGGAGGGTACGAGCAGTACTTC. It specifies CASSPSGGYEQYF.